This TCR beta chain was found in a study of CD8 T cells in ankylosing spondylitis. TCRdb reprocessed the 5' RACE reads via MiXCR and lists one record per CDR3 protein. The table lists about 140,000 distinct CDR3 sequences, under 35% of them singletons, with 6% in the top ten. In its sample, this clonotype was seen a few times. Unmatched junction bases numbered 5, after V lost 4 bases and J lost 0 bases. The CDR3 spans 15 residues. Germline CDR1 SGHTA, CDR2 FQGNSA. The chain uses TRBV7-2 and TRBJ2-5, with TRBD2 matching 7 bases. The sample comprised synovial fluid, either unsorted or a sorted T cell fraction (not recorded which). The receptor was isolated from a male donor with ankylosing spondylitis. The CDR3 coding sequence is TGTGCCAGCAGCTCCCCTCGGGGGGACCAAGAGACCCAGTACTTC. The encoded protein is CASSSPRGDQETQYF.